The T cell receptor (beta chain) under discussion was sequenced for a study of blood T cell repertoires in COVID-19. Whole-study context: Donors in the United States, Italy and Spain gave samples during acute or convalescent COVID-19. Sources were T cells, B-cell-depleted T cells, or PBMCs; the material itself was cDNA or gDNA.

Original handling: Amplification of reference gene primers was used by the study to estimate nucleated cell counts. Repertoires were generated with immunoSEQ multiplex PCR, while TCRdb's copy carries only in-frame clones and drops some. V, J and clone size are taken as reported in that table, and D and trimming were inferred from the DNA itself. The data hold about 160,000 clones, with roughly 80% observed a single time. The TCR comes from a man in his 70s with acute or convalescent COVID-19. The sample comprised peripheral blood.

This CDR3 is CASSLGDRGYGYTF. CDR3 sequence (DNA): TGTGCCAGCAGCTTAGGGGACAGGGGCTATGGCTACACCTTC. The chain carries TRBV7-8 and TRBJ1-2, with 10 bases fitting TRBD1. V lost 1 base and J lost 4; bases outside the gene matches: 0. Germline V gene lookup returns CDR1 SGHVS and CDR2 FQNEAQ. The CDR3 covers 14 residues.